The entry that follows covers one T cell receptor beta chain sequence. The antigen is not known. Other nucleotide sequences in the sample specify the same CDR3. The data are from a study of OX40 agonist ivuxolimab in advanced cancers. Study background: Patients were approximately 80% male with ages roughly 23 to 79, mean approximately 62.

TCRdb's copy holds only in-frame clones and misses some; the assay was immunoSEQ multiplex PCR. The table shows 65,000 to 75,000 clones, with around 84% occurring only once. Trimming removed 0 bases at V and 0 bases at J, with 2 bases between. The CDR3 is 13 amino acids. Germline V gives CDR1 KGHSH, CDR2 LQKENI. General observations from the study: The study found among the lowest clonal expansion in partial responders at 0.1-3.0 mg/kg. There was clonal expansion of CD4+ and CD8+ blood T cells by week 6 at 0.1 to 3.0 mg/kg. Researchers did not determine the expanded peripheral T cells' antigen specificity.

The source material was CD4+ or CD8+ T cells sorted from blood, sampled in a trial of the OX40 agonist ivuxolimab. This receptor was identified in an adult with an advanced solid tumor such as melanoma, head and neck, liver or kidney cancer. The J gene is TRBJ1-1, the V gene TRBV18, with unresolved D. The CDR3 bases are TGTGCCAGCTCACCACCGCTGAACACTGAAGCTTTCTTT. It codes for CASSPPLNTEAFF. Together with reference TRBV18 and TRBJ1-1, the CDR3 gives the full variable domain: NAGVMQNPRHLVRRRGQEARLRCSPMKGHSHVYWYRQLPEEGLKFMVYLQKENIIDESGMPKERFSAEFPKEGPSILRIQQVVRGDSAAYFCASSPPLNTEAFFGQGTRLTVV.